This TCR beta chain stems from a study of memory CD4+ T cells and cytomegalovirus serostatus. Study observations and caveats: Suggested: most of the CMV-linked TCR signature lies in CD4+ memory cells. About 40% of the roughly 160 known CMV-associated TCRbeta sequences appeared in CD4+ memory.

Notes on this clone: Its antigen remains unidentified.

Assay: immunoSEQ multiplex PCR; the TCRdb copy retains only in-frame clones and omits some. The table includes around 60,000 clones, approximately 78% detected once. V lost 7 bases to trimming and J lost 2 bases, with 18 bases between them. The CDR3 has 16 amino acids. The sort gate was single viable CD3+CD4+CD8-CD45RO+ cells for memory CD4+ T cells. Serostatus was set by detecting CMV pp150, pp28, p38, p52 IgG. After thawing, CD4+ T cells were positively selected. The TCR sequence derives from an adult in good health and CMV-seronegative. The genes are TRBV23-1 and TRBJ1-5; D not certain. TRBV23-1 is an ORF for which the function is uncertain. Input material: memory CD4+ T cells from blood. The CDR3 sequence is CASTQDHNGGNQPQHF. The DNA for the CDR3 is TGCGCCAGCACCCAAGACCACAATGGGGGCAATCAGCCCCAGCATTTT.